This record concerns one TCR beta chain sequence. Its antigen remains unknown. CDR1 is LGHNA, CDR2 YNFKEQ, per germline. Between the trimmed V and J ends, which lost 3 bases and 4 bases, there was a span of 18 bases. This CDR3 is built from 16 residues. These data come from a study of shared clonotypes between healthy human individuals. Study-level points and caveats: Researchers found naive subsets generally carried larger estimated richness than memory subsets. Across a handful of donors, naive CD4 shared approximately 4.5%, naive CD8 about 3.2%, memory CD4 less than 2.5%, memory CD8 0.4% to 0.5%.

A deep-level run was used for the assay. TCRdb's table, derived via immunoSEQ multiplex PCR, lists solely in-frame clones and lacks some. This table holds approximately 530,000 clones, about 96% found once. A split of CD4+ cells into CD45RA+ naive and CD45RA-negative memory subsets was performed. The source of this sequence is a woman aged 25 to 39 in good health. Sequencing was carried out using naive CD4+ T cells sorted from blood. Subset reported: CD45RA+ positively selected. J is TRBJ1-2 and V is TRBV4-2; weak D call: TRBD1 (5 bases). CDR3 protein: CASSQDPGTDIYGYTF. The CDR3 nucleotides read TGTGCCAGCAGCCAGGATCCCGGGACGGACATCTATGGCTACACCTTC.